This TCR beta chain was captured in a study of T cells in women clearing cervical HPV infection. The overall study: Donors had HPV16-related CIN3 or worse; 2 had invasive cancer. Case blood drawn at lesion detection; control blood after infection cleared.

Germline loops: CDR1 SNHLY, CDR2 FYNNEI. The length of the CDR3 is 15 residues. Trimming stripped 3 bases from V and 0 bases from J, with 11 bases between. The repertoire was sequenced with immunoSEQ multiplex PCR; TCRdb's copy has only in-frame clones and lacks some. The sample table includes roughly 18,000 clones. Points on this clone: The CDR3 end is not reached by the read, which stops 3 residues before it; the germline J gene fills it in.

The sample taken for sequencing was blood buffy coat. This chain connects TRBV2 to TRBJ1-1; D call uncertain. The receptor comes from a woman aged 18 to 75 with a cervical HPV16 infection that either progressed to CIN3+ or cleared (not recorded which). The CDR3 bases that were read are TGTGCCAGCAGTGAGGACTCAGTTTTGAACACTGAA. It encodes CASSEDSVLNTE. The full-length CDR3 reads as CASSEDSVLNTEAFF.